The T cell receptor beta chain described here comes from a study of blood T cell repertoires in COVID-19. Turning to the study itself: Some COVID-19 samples were acute and others convalescent; all came from the United States, Italy and Spain. The cDNA or gDNA used as material had been derived from T cells, B-cell-depleted T cells, or PBMCs.

The trim removed 8 bases at V and 10 bases at J, leaving 4 bases unmatched. CDR3 length equals 14 residues. The germline gives CDR1 KGHDR, CDR2 SFDVKD. Original methodology: Quantification of nucleated cells was approximated via reference gene primer amplification. Produced via immunoSEQ multiplex PCR; TCRdb's table is partial and in-frame only. V and J calls and clone size come straight from that table; D and trimming were deduced from the DNA. Here the sample spans 120,000 to 150,000 clones, 87% being singletons. The chain employs TRBV24-1 and TRBJ2-1, with 16 bases identical to TRBD2. The source is a man aged 80 or over with acute or convalescent COVID-19. The sequencing sample was made of peripheral blood. CDR3 sequence: CATNPGLAGGEQFF. The CDR3 bases are TGTGCCACCAATCCGGGACTAGCGGGGGGGGAGCAGTTCTTC.